The 27 T cell receptor beta chains presented below share a single source sample, sequenced in a study of cytomegalovirus exposure and HLA in healthy donors. Primers: 60 Vbeta forward and 13 Jbeta reverse. Sequencing was performed with immunoSEQ multiplex PCR; in TCRdb, only in-frame clones are kept and a portion is missing. There are 100,000 to 150,000 clones in the sample; more than 60% occur only once, and roughly 13% lies in the top ten. The sample comprised PBMCs. The receptors originated from a woman aged 60-75 years in good health and CMV-seropositive.

Comments on this clone: The junction does not match germline at one end; this may be a read error. This chain connects TRBV5-1 to TRBJ2-5, with D maybe TRBD2 (6 bases). Germline V lookup: CDR1 SGHRS, CDR2 YFSETQ. The CDR3 loop spans 14 amino acids. DNA for the CDR3: TGCGCCAGCAGCTTAGAGCGGGCCCAAGAGACCCCGTACTTC. It codes for CASSLERAQETPYF.

The gene calls are TRBV27 and TRBJ1-1, with D hard to call. CDR1 is MNHEY, CDR2 SMNVEV, per germline (reference sequence). Trimming took 2 bases from V and 0 from J, leaving 7 bases between them. CDR3 length equals 14 residues. The CDR3 DNA is TGTGCCAGCAGTTTAAGGCGGTTGAACACTGAAGCTTTCTTT. Its translation is CASSLRRLNTEAFF.

The rearrangement links TRBV7-9 to TRBJ2-3; 10 positions agree with TRBD1. Germline trimming cut 5 bases from V and 6 bases from J; bases unmatched to any gene: 11. Germline V gene sequence: CDR1 SEHNR, CDR2 FQNEAQ (reference sequence). The length of the CDR3 is 16 residues. The CDR3 reads CASSRPGQGLGDTQYF. CDR3 coding DNA: TGTGCCAGCAGCCGACCGGGACAGGGGTTGGGTGATACGCAGTATTTT.

This chain links TRBV6-5 with TRBJ2-2, with D possibly TRBD2 on 5 matching bases. The V gene's germline CDR1 is MNHEY and CDR2 SVGAGI. The V end was cut by 6 bases, the J end by 5 bases, with 10 bases between. The CDR3 is 13 amino acids. The CDR3 reads CASRNTRTGELFF. The DNA for the CDR3 is TGTGCCAGCAGAAATACTAGGACCGGGGAGCTGTTTTTT.

The chain links TRBV4-3 to TRBJ2-3; 9 bases fit TRBD2. The V segment lost 0 bases and the J segment 0 bases; nucleotides outside the gene matches: 13. The length of the CDR3 is 20 residues. Per germline, CDR1 LGHNA and CDR2 YSLEER. CDR3 DNA: TGCGCCAGCAGCCAAGATCCCCACCGGGCTAGCGGGGCTAGCACAGATACGCAGTATTTT. Encoded protein: CASSQDPHRASGASTDTQYF.

This clone appeared a single time. The chain employs TRBV19 and TRBJ1-3, with TRBD1 identical over 12 bases. J was trimmed by 7 bases and V by 6 bases; bases with no gene match: 1. The germline V gene encodes CDR1 LNHDA and CDR2 SQIVND (reference sequence). The CDR3 runs 13 residues. In DNA form, the CDR3 reads TGTGCCAGTAGGGGGACAGGGGGCAACACCATATATTTT. This gives the protein CASRGTGGNTIYF.

This clone was observed a handful of times. The chain has TRBV6-5 and TRBJ1-1; D is perhaps TRBD1 (6 bases). CDR3 length equals 14 residues. From germline, CDR1 is MNHEY and CDR2 SVGAGI. V shed 6 bases and J shed 5 bases, with 16 bases lying between them. This CDR3 reads CASRLTGQLTEAFF. The CDR3 DNA reads TGTGCCAGCAGACTCACGGGACAACTAACTGAAGCTTTCTTT.

In its sample, this clone was seen a few times. The chain links TRBV4-3 to TRBJ2-6; 8 bases align to TRBD1. This CDR3 has 16 residues. J was trimmed by 4 bases and V by 2 bases; bases with no gene match: 4. Germline CDR1 reads LGHNA; CDR2 reads YSLEER. The CDR3 DNA reads as TGCGCCAGCAGCCAACAGGGGGCGAGAGGGGCCAACGTCCTGACTTTC. Its protein is CASSQQGARGANVLTF.

CDR3 amino acids: CASSLTGAGSPLHF. CDR3 in DNA: TGTGCCAGCAGTTTAACAGGGGCGGGTTCACCCCTCCACTTT. V is TRBV27 and J is TRBJ1-6, with TRBD1 matching 7 bases. Losses at the gene ends were 2 bases for V and 9 bases for J; bases not matched to a gene: 4. The germline CDR1 and CDR2 sequences are MNHEY and SMNVEV (reference sequence). The CDR3 covers 14 residues.

The V and J genes are TRBV5-1 and TRBJ1-4; no reliable D call. This CDR3 is built from 16 residues. V lost 5 bases to trimming and J lost 7 bases, with 21 bases between them. CDR1 is SGHRS, CDR2 YFSETQ, per germline. The CDR3 loop reads CASSPNPGILGEKLFF. The CDR3 nucleotides are TGCGCCAGCAGTCCTAACCCGGGGATCCTAGGTGAAAAACTGTTTTTT.

This chain uses TRBV5-1 with TRBJ2-3, with D maybe TRBD2 (7 bases). Germline values: CDR1 SGHRS, CDR2 YFSETQ. Trimming removed 4 bases at V and 6 bases at J, with 18 bases between. The CDR3 runs 15 residues. This CDR3 is CASSGTTGPMDTQYF. CDR3 coding DNA: TGCGCCAGCAGCGGGACTACAGGGCCCATGGATACGCAGTATTTT.

The rearrangement links TRBV9 to TRBJ2-6; D perhaps matches TRBD1 (6 bases). V was cut by 0 bases and J by 3 bases, with 7 bases left in between. CDR3 length: 15 residues. The germline V gene encodes CDR1 SGDLS and CDR2 YYNGEE. CDR3 residues: CASSVGGGGANVLTF. The CDR3, as DNA: TGTGCCAGCAGCGTAGGAGGGGGTGGGGCCAACGTCCTGACTTTC.

This clone was detected only a few times. This chain links TRBV9 with TRBJ2-1; TRBD2 matches 11 bases. J was trimmed by 4 bases and V by 3 bases; bases with no gene match: 3. Germline V gene data show CDR1 as SGDLS and CDR2 as YYNGEE. This CDR3 comprises 15 residues. Here the CDR3 reads CASSEGTSGYNEQFF. For the CDR3, the DNA is TGTGCCAGCAGCGAAGGGACTAGCGGATACAATGAGCAGTTCTTC.

V gene TRBV5-4 combines with J gene TRBJ1-5; D gene unclear. The CDR3 extends over 14 amino acids. CDR1 SGHNT and CDR2 YYREEE come from the germline V gene (reference sequence). V shed 4 bases and J shed 0 bases, with 8 bases lying between them. CDR3 region: CASSRGDSNQPQHF. The CDR3 DNA follows: TGTGCCAGCAGCCGCGGGGATAGCAATCAGCCCCAGCATTTT.

The chain carries TRBV7-2 and TRBJ1-4; D is possibly TRBD1 (6 bases). CDR3 length equals 18 residues. Germline lookup yields CDR1 SGHTA and CDR2 FQGNSA. V was trimmed by 4 bases and J by 0 bases, leaving 18 bases between them. The CDR3 reads CASSSHPGQGTTNEKLFF. The CDR3 DNA sequence: TGTGCCAGCAGCTCACACCCGGGACAAGGGACAACTAATGAAAAACTGTTTTTT.

The chain uses TRBV12-5 and TRBJ1-1; no clear D. The CDR3 length is 13 residues. Germline CDR1 LGHNT, CDR2 FRNRAP. The ends were cut back, 6 bases at V and 0 bases at J, with 8 bases in the middle. For the CDR3, the DNA is TGTGCTAGTGGCCCAGTGATGAACACTGAAGCTTTCTTT. Amino acids: CASGPVMNTEAFF.

The genes are TRBV15 and TRBJ2-1, with a weak D call TRBD2 (6 bases). This CDR3 is built from 17 residues. The germline V gene encodes CDR1 LNHNV and CDR2 YYDKDF (reference sequence). Trimming left V 2 bases short and J 6 bases short, with 20 bases between. For the CDR3, the DNA is TGTGCCACCAGCAGATGGGGAACTAGCCCCTTAAGCAATGAGCAGTTCTTC. Amino acid sequence: CATSRWGTSPLSNEQFF.

The rearrangement joins TRBV15 to TRBJ1-4; D is unresolved. V was shortened by 1 base and J by 5 bases, with 8 bases between the two germline ends. Germline loops: CDR1 LNHNV, CDR2 YYDKDF (reference sequence). This CDR3 contains 14 residues. The CDR3 nucleotides are TGTGCCACCAGCAGAGGGCTACAGAATGAAAAACTGTTTTTT. This translates into CATSRGLQNEKLFF.

This chain uses TRBV15 with TRBJ2-3, with TRBD1 matching over 9 bases. V lost 0 bases, J lost 6 bases, and 1 base stayed unmatched. This CDR3 comprises 14 residues. Germline lookup yields CDR1 LNHNV and CDR2 YYDKDF (reference sequence). CDR3 sequence (DNA): TGTGCCACCAGCAGAGAGGGACAGGGCGATACGCAGTATTTT. It specifies CATSREGQGDTQYF.

This clone appeared a single time. The V and J genes are TRBV4-2 and TRBJ2-7; the match to TRBD2 covers 12 bases. V was pared by 4 bases and J by 5 bases, with 3 bases of the junction left unmatched. The CDR3 contains 14 residues. Germline assignment: CDR1 LGHNA and CDR2 YNFKEQ. The CDR3 is CASSPSGGVNEQYF. The CDR3 DNA reads as TGTGCCAGCAGCCCTAGCGGGGGGGTCAACGAGCAGTACTTC.

J is TRBJ2-6 and V is TRBV19, with 7 bases fitting TRBD1. The CDR3 has 14 amino acids. V gave up 6 bases and J gave up 11 bases; unmatched junction bases: 10. Looked up from germline, CDR1 is LNHDA and CDR2 is SQIVND (reference sequence). The CDR3 DNA follows: TGTGCCAGTAGCGGGACAGCGTCTACCCACGTCCTGACTTTC. Residues: CASSGTASTHVLTF.

The chain has TRBV7-9 and TRBJ1-6; TRBD1 is a possible D gene (5 bases). Germline values: CDR1 SEHNR, CDR2 FQNEAQ (reference sequence). This CDR3 contains 15 residues. Between the trimmed V and J ends, which lost 4 bases and 7 bases, there was a span of 14 bases. CDR3 loop: CASSSRGTANSPLHF. CDR3 DNA sequence: TGTGCCAGCAGCTCTAGGGGCACGGCCAATTCACCCCTCCACTTT.

The gene calls are TRBV7-3 and TRBJ1-2, with D perhaps matching TRBD1 (6 bases). Trimming removed 5 bases from V and 3 bases from J, with 10 bases in between. Germline values: CDR1 SGHTA, CDR2 FQGTGA. CDR3 length: 13 residues. CDR3 protein: CASSRDRYYGYTF. The CDR3 DNA follows: TGTGCCAGCAGCCGCGACAGGTACTATGGCTACACCTTC.

The chain is built from TRBV6-5 and TRBJ1-2, with no clear D. V gave up 6 bases and J gave up 4 bases, with 18 bases separating them. CDR1 and CDR2 from the germline V gene are MNHEY and SVGAGI. The CDR3 length is 15 residues. For the CDR3, the DNA is TGTGCCAGCAGCCTCCGGGAACAAGGTGCCTATGGCTACACCTTC. Translation: CASSLREQGAYGYTF.

The CDR3 DNA reads TGCGCCAGCAGTAGGTCAGGCTCGAACACCGGGGAGCTGTTTTTT. Translation gives CASSRSGSNTGELFF. The chain is built from TRBV4-1 and TRBJ2-2; D call uncertain. V dropped 6 bases and J dropped 0 bases, with 11 bases sitting between them. The CDR3 is 15 amino acids. The germline V gene has CDR1 MGHRA and CDR2 YSYEKL.

The chain employs TRBV10-3 and TRBJ1-2; D call uncertain. Trimming removed 0 bases from V and 5 bases from J, with 7 bases in between. CDR1 and CDR2 from the germline V gene are ENHRY and SYGVKD. The CDR3 is made up of 13 amino acids. CDR3 region: CAISESTAYGYTF. The CDR3 DNA reads as TGTGCCATCAGTGAGTCGACTGCTTATGGCTACACCTTC.

This sequence joins TRBV6-4 and TRBJ1-6; possible D gene TRBD1, 6 bases. The germline gives CDR1 MRHNA, CDR2 SNTAGT. This CDR3 has 14 residues. V was pared by 3 bases and J by 7 bases, with 10 bases between. CDR3 region: CASSEGQGNSPLHF. The CDR3 DNA follows: TGTGCCAGCAGTGAGGGGCAGGGGAATTCACCCCTCCACTTT.